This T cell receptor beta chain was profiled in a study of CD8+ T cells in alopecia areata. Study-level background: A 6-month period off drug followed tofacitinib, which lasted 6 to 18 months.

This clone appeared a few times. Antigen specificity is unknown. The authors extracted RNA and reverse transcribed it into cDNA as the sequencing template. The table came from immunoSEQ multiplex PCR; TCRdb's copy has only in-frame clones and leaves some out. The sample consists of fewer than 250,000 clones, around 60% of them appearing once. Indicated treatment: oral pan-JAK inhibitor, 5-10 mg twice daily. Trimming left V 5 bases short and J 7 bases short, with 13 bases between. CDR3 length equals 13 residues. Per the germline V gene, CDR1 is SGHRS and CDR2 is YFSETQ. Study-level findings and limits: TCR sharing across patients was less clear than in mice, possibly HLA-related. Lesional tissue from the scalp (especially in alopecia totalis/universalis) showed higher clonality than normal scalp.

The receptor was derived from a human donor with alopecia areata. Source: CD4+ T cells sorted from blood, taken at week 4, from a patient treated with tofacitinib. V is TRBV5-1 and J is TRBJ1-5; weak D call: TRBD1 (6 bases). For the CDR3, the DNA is TGCGCCAGCAGTTCAGGGGTCGACCAGCCCCAGCATTTT. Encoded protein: CASSSGVDQPQHF.